Below are 25 T cell receptor beta chains sequenced from a single sample in a study of T-cell memory formation after mild COVID-19. MiXCR was run by TCRdb on the 5' RACE reads, yielding one entry per CDR3 protein. The profile covers 250,000 to 400,000 distinct CDR3 sequences, with around an eighth appearing a single time and roughly 23% taken by the ten largest. The sample comprised PBMCs or a T cell subset sorted from them (not recorded which). The source of these receptors is a young man who had mild COVID-19 (a few samples of this study predate the infection). Cell type and time point are not known.

This clonotype has more than one count but fewer than ten. This chain uses TRBV5-1 with TRBJ1-6; no clear D. Germline V gives CDR1 SGHRS, CDR2 YFSETQ. The CDR3 runs 15 residues. The V and J ends lost 3 bases and 11 bases respectively, with 18 bases between them. CDR3 DNA sequence: TGCGCCAGCAGCTCCGAAGCGGGGAGTTTGGCACCCCTCCACTTT. As protein: CASSSEAGSLAPLHF.

The table lists this clonotype with a few counts. J is TRBJ2-2 and V is TRBV27, with D unresolved. Germline V gene lookup returns CDR1 MNHEY and CDR2 SMNVEV (reference sequence). V gave up 1 base and J gave up 7 bases, with 13 bases separating them. The CDR3 consists of 15 residues. CDR3 coding DNA: TGTGCCAGCAGTTTATTAAGCCTGGGTGGCGGGGAGCTGTTTTTT. Its protein is CASSLLSLGGGELFF.

The chain couples TRBV5-1 to TRBJ2-7; D gene ambiguous. CDR1 and CDR2 (germline): SGHRS, YFSETQ. The V end was cut by 0 bases, the J end by 7 bases, with 14 bases between. The CDR3 is 14 residues long. The CDR3 spells CASSLGHPITEQYV. As DNA, the CDR3 is TGCGCCAGCAGCTTGGGACACCCGATCACAGAGCAGTACGTC.

The chain couples TRBV20-1 to TRBJ1-6, with 10 bases lining up with TRBD1. CDR3 length: 14 residues. Germline V gene lookup returns CDR1 DFQATT and CDR2 SNEGSKA (reference sequence). The junction had 4 bases not matched to a gene; V was cut back by 6 bases and J by 5 bases. The CDR3 is CSARQGANNSPLHF. CDR3 in DNA: TGCAGTGCGAGACAGGGGGCGAATAATTCACCCCTCCACTTT.

This clonotype showed up many times. This chain links TRBV7-2 with TRBJ2-1, with 10 bases identical to TRBD2. The ends lost 5 bases at V and 7 bases at J; junction bases unmatched: 2. Germline CDR1 SGHTA, CDR2 FQGNSA. This CDR3 contains 13 residues. The CDR3 loop is CASSRTSGNEQFF. The CDR3 coding sequence is TGTGCCAGCAGCCGGACTAGCGGAAATGAGCAGTTCTTC.

In this sample, this clonotype turned up a few times. This sequence joins TRBV10-3 and TRBJ2-6; D is unclear. The length of the CDR3 is 16 residues. Germline assignment: CDR1 ENHRY and CDR2 SYGVKD. V was pared by 6 bases and J by 0 bases, with 12 bases between. The CDR3 sequence is CAIRLSESSGANVLTF. CDR3 nucleotide sequence: TGTGCCATCAGATTGTCAGAGAGCTCTGGGGCCAACGTCCTGACTTTC.

This clonotype occurred a few times. The chain recombines TRBV6-4 with TRBJ2-2; 8 positions match TRBD2. The CDR3 is 16 amino acids. V was pared by 0 bases and J by 5 bases, with 5 bases of the junction left unmatched. CDR1 and CDR2 (germline): MRHNA, SNTAGT. CDR3 nucleotides: TGTGCCAGCAGTGACTCAACAAGCGGGGGAACCGGGGAGCTGTTTTTT. This gives the protein CASSDSTSGGTGELFF.

The J gene is TRBJ2-5, the V gene TRBV4-3; D not certain. The V end lost 0 bases, the J end lost 4 bases, and 12 bases lay between the germline ends. CDR3 length: 15 residues. Germline CDR1 reads LGHNA; CDR2 reads YSLEER. The CDR3 spells CASSQDIIPTETQYF. The CDR3 DNA sequence: TGCGCCAGCAGCCAAGATATCATTCCTACAGAGACCCAGTACTTC.

The rearrangement joins TRBV20-1 to TRBJ1-6; no clear D. CDR1 DFQATT and CDR2 SNEGSKA come from the germline V gene (reference sequence). The CDR3 runs 15 residues. V was shortened by 5 bases and J by 0 bases, with 11 bases between the two germline ends. The CDR3 here is CSALDLSSYNSPLHF. The CDR3 nucleotides are TGCAGTGCTCTAGACCTGAGCTCCTATAATTCACCCCTCCACTTT.

This clonotype was counted ten times or more. V usage is TRBV7-6 and J usage is TRBJ2-2; maybe TRBD1 (6 bases). This CDR3 region has 18 residues. Trimming took off 1 base at V and 4 bases at J, with 19 bases between the two ends. In germline, CDR1 is SGHVS, CDR2 FNYEAQ. CDR3 sequence: CASSLGTGITASTGELFF. For the CDR3, the DNA is TGTGCCAGCAGCTTAGGAACAGGGATTACGGCGAGCACCGGGGAGCTGTTTTTT.

The rearrangement joins TRBV6-5 to TRBJ2-5; the match to TRBD1 covers 10 bases. V shed 6 bases, J shed 4 bases, and the junction held 8 bases outside the gene matches. Germline V gives CDR1 MNHEY, CDR2 SVGAGI. This CDR3 spans 15 amino acids. CDR3 sequence: CASRRTGGKGETQYF. For the CDR3, the DNA is TGTGCCAGCAGGCGGACAGGGGGGAAAGGAGAGACCCAGTACTTC.

This clonotype occurred a few times. V and J are TRBV9 and TRBJ2-6; D may be TRBD2 (5 bases). Germline V CDR1 and CDR2: SGDLS, YYNGEE. The germline V and J ends were trimmed by 1 base and 0 bases, with 11 bases remaining between them. The CDR3 runs 17 residues. The CDR3 protein is CASSVKQSGSGANVLTF. In nucleotides, the CDR3 is TGTGCCAGCAGCGTAAAGCAGAGCGGCTCTGGGGCCAACGTCCTGACTTTC.

The rearrangement uses TRBV2 and TRBJ1-1; D call uncertain. There are 13 residues in the CDR3. Germline V gene sequence: CDR1 SNHLY, CDR2 FYNNEI. V was trimmed by 10 bases and J by 4 bases, leaving 16 bases between them. The CDR3 here is CATLLGRGTEAFF. CDR3 sequence (DNA): TGTGCCACTCTCCTCGGACGGGGCACTGAAGCTTTCTTT.

This chain links TRBV11-2 with TRBJ2-5; D is perhaps TRBD1 or TRBD2 (5 bases each). The CDR3 covers 15 residues. From germline, CDR1 is SGHAT and CDR2 FQNNGV. Trimming pared 5 bases from V and 2 bases from J, leaving 15 bases between. For the CDR3, the DNA is TGTGCCAGCAGCCGCGTCGAGTGGGGGCAAGAGACCCAGTACTTC. Translated, it gives CASSRVEWGQETQYF.

This clonotype was seen more than once but under ten times. The chain links TRBV27 to TRBJ2-3; TRBD1 is a possible D gene (5 bases). The CDR3 has 15 residues. CDR1 MNHEY and CDR2 SMNVEV come from the germline V gene (reference sequence). Trimming removed 6 bases from V and 2 bases from J, with 15 bases in between. CDR3 protein: CASSPIAGPTDTQYF. CDR3 nucleotide sequence: TGTGCCAGCAGCCCTATCGCAGGGCCCACAGATACGCAGTATTTT.

The chain employs TRBV5-1 and TRBJ2-5; D is perhaps TRBD1 (5 bases). V lost 4 bases and J 5 bases, leaving 12 bases between the germline ends. The CDR3 totals 13 residues. CDR1 and CDR2 from the germline V gene are SGHRS and YFSETQ. The CDR3 is CASSVSGMETQYF. The CDR3 coding sequence is TGCGCCAGCAGCGTGTCAGGGATGGAGACCCAGTACTTC. The variable domain in full, completed from reference TRBV5-1 and TRBJ2-5, reads KAGVTQTPRYLIKTRGQQVTLSCSPISGHRSVSWYQQTPGQGLQFLFEYFSETQRNKGNFPGRFSGRQFSNSRSEMNVSTLELGDSALYLCASSVSGMETQYFGPGTRLLVL.

The V and J genes are TRBV7-3 and TRBJ2-1, with TRBD1 matching 10 bases. The CDR3 sequence is 14 residues long. In germline, CDR1 is SGHTA, CDR2 FQGTGA. With V trimmed by 5 bases and J by 6 bases, 4 bases remained unmatched. The CDR3 region is CASSRQGAGNEQFF. The CDR3 nucleotides read TGTGCCAGCAGCCGACAGGGGGCGGGCAATGAGCAGTTCTTC.

This clonotype has only one observation. The chain has TRBV30 and TRBJ1-1; D possibly corresponds to TRBD1 (6 bases). The CDR3 runs 13 residues. Germline V gene sequence: CDR1 GTSNPN, CDR2 SVGIG (reference sequence). V was clipped by 5 bases and J by 1 base, with 11 bases between them. CDR3 region: CAWVGGRNTEAFF. The CDR3 DNA sequence: TGTGCCTGGGTTGGGGGGCGGAACACTGAAGCTTTCTTT.

The gene calls are TRBV7-9 and TRBJ1-6; D is ambiguous. CDR1 is SEHNR and CDR2 is FQNEAQ in the germline V gene (reference sequence). The CDR3 is made up of 11 amino acids. Trimming cost V 4 bases and J 17 bases, with 12 bases left between them. CDR3 nucleotide sequence: TGTGCCAGCAGCTCCGAGATGGCCTTCCACTTT. Translated: CASSSEMAFHF.

This clonotype occurred a few times. The V gene is TRBV7-2, the J gene TRBJ2-7; a weak D match, TRBD1 (5 bases). This CDR3 has 13 amino acids. CDR1 is SGHTA, CDR2 FQGNSA, per germline. The V gene lost 4 bases and the J gene lost 0 bases, with 7 bases spanning the gap. This chain's CDR3 is CASSYDSSYEQYF. CDR3 in DNA: TGTGCCAGCAGCTACGACAGCTCCTACGAGCAGTACTTC.

This chain uses TRBV12-3 or TRBV12-4 with TRBJ2-1, with a weak D call TRBD2 (7 bases). The V end lost 5 bases, the J end lost 3 bases, and 14 bases lay between the germline ends. This CDR3 is 15 amino acids long. CDR3: CASSPPGGLYNEQFF. In nucleotides, the CDR3 is TGTGCCAGCAGTCCCCCCGGGGGGCTCTACAATGAGCAGTTCTTC.

This sequence joins TRBV7-9 and TRBJ2-3; no clear D. Deletions cut 8 bases from V and 5 bases from J, with 14 bases between. This CDR3 spans 13 amino acids. Germline V gene lookup returns CDR1 SEHNR and CDR2 FQNEAQ (reference sequence). The CDR3 loop is CASGPPAGDTQYF. CDR3 DNA sequence: TGTGCCAGCGGACCACCGGCCGGAGATACGCAGTATTTT.

This chain joins TRBV20-1 and TRBJ2-5; TRBD1 matches 8 bases. V trimming: 8 bases; J trimming: 6 bases; junction bases outside the gene matches: 8. This CDR3 contains 12 residues. Germline-derived CDR1 and CDR2 are DFQATT and SNEGSKA (reference sequence). The CDR3 nucleotides read TGCAGTCCAGGACAGGGCGCACAGACCCAGTACTTC. Amino acids: CSPGQGAQTQYF.

The table lists this clonotype with a few counts. The J gene is TRBJ1-2, the V gene TRBV7-2, with D perhaps TRBD1 (5 bases). The length of the CDR3 is 16 residues. Germline V gene sequence: CDR1 SGHTA, CDR2 FQGNSA. V dropped 5 bases and J dropped 0 bases, with 16 bases sitting between them. The CDR3 is CASSLAGTGANYGYTF. CDR3 bases: TGTGCCAGCAGCCTGGCCGGGACCGGAGCTAACTATGGCTACACCTTC.

This clonotype has only a few counts. The CDR3 is CASSQTPGDYNEQFF. The CDR3 DNA is TGTGCCAGCAGCCAGACCCCCGGGGACTACAATGAGCAGTTCTTC. This chain joins TRBV7-2 and TRBJ2-1; weak D call: TRBD2 (5 bases). With 5 bases removed from V and 3 bases from J, the gap between germline ends came to 14 bases. There are 15 residues in the CDR3. Germline loops: CDR1 SGHTA, CDR2 FQGNSA.